These 30 T cell receptor beta chains originate from one sample sequenced in a study of blood T cell repertoires in COVID-19. Here immunoSEQ multiplex PCR was the method, and the copy in TCRdb shows in-frame clones only, minus some. This sample yields hundreds of thousands of clones, of which around 89% are seen a single time; 1.7% belongs to the top ten. Specimen: PBMCs or T cells enriched from blood (not recorded which). The receptor source for this set is a woman younger than 30 with acute COVID-19.

This rearrangement joins TRBV10-3 to TRBJ2-5, with unresolved D. V lost 7 bases and J lost 3, with 12 bases in between. The germline V gene has CDR1 ENHRY and CDR2 SYGVKD. The CDR3 runs to 13 residues. In DNA, the CDR3 is TGTGCCATCATGAACAGTTTAGAAGAGACCCAGTACTTC. Translated: CAIMNSLEETQYF.

The chain couples TRBV15 to TRBJ2-1; 10 positions match TRBD2. Germline CDR1 is LNHNV and CDR2 is YYDKDF (reference sequence). The CDR3 is made up of 16 amino acids. V lost 0 bases, J lost 7 bases, and 6 bases stayed unmatched. The CDR3 reads CATSRDLAGGRNEQFF. The CDR3 nucleotides are TGTGCCACCAGCAGAGATTTAGCGGGAGGTAGAAATGAGCAGTTCTTC.

This chain connects TRBV3-1 (or the pseudogene TRBV3-2) to TRBJ2-5; D unresolved. The CDR3 sequence is 11 residues long. Germline CDR1 reads LGHDT; CDR2 reads YNNKEL (reference sequence). Between the trimmed V and J ends, which lost 4 bases and 3 bases, there was a span of 3 bases. CDR3 DNA: TGTGCCAGCAGCCTAGAAGAGACCCAGTACTTC. Its protein product is CASSLEETQYF.

The V and J genes are TRBV7-8 and TRBJ2-1, with D perhaps TRBD2 (5 bases). Germline CDR1 reads SGHVS; CDR2 reads FQNEAQ. V dropped 6 bases and J dropped 0 bases, with 15 bases sitting between them. The CDR3 runs to 16 residues. The chain's CDR3 is CASSPLEGSSYNEQFF. The CDR3 nucleotides are TGTGCCAGCAGTCCCCTCGAGGGAAGCTCCTACAATGAGCAGTTCTTC.

Only one count was recorded for this clone. The junction and the germline gene differ at one end; a read error may be behind it. This chain joins TRBV5-1 and TRBJ2-1; maybe TRBD1 (5 bases). The CDR3 length is 13 residues. Germline CDR1 is SGHRS and CDR2 is YFSETQ. In DNA, the CDR3 is TGCGCCAGCAGCTTGAGTATAGGGGCTGAGCTGTTCTTC. Translation: CASSLSIGAELFF. The entire variable domain, with the rest obtained from reference TRBV5-1 and TRBJ2-1, is as follows: KAGVTQTPRYLIKTRGQQVTLSCSPISGHRSVSWYQQTPGQGLQFLFEYFSETQRNKGNFPGRFSGRQFSNSRSEMNVSTLELGDSALYLCASSLSIGAELFFGPGTRLTVL.

The chain couples TRBV5-5 to TRBJ1-5; D not certain. V lost 4 bases and J 3 bases, leaving 14 bases between the germline ends. This CDR3 is 15 amino acids long. Germline assignment: CDR1 SGHKS and CDR2 YYEKEE (reference sequence). The CDR3 sequence: CASSLLTGYNQPQHF. The CDR3 DNA reads as TGTGCCAGCAGCCTGTTGACCGGGTACAATCAGCCCCAGCATTTT. Variable domain in full (rest from reference TRBV5-5 and TRBJ1-5): DAGVTQSPTHLIKTRGQQVTLRCSPISGHKSVSWYQQVLGQGPQFIFQYYEKEERGRGNFPDRFSARQFPNYSSELNVNALLLGDSALYLCASSLLTGYNQPQHFGDGTRLSIL.

V gene TRBV29-1 combines with J gene TRBJ2-1; 7 bases are a match to TRBD2. The germline CDR1 and CDR2 sequences are SQVTM and ANQGSEA. This CDR3 has 14 amino acids. V was pared by 7 bases and J by 4 bases, with 10 bases of the junction left unmatched. The CDR3, as DNA: TGCAGCGCCACAACGGGGGGTGGGTACAATGAGCAGTTCTTC. Residues: CSATTGGGYNEQFF.

V usage is TRBV4-2 and J usage is TRBJ2-5; 8 bases match TRBD1. CDR3 length equals 16 residues. Germline CDR1 LGHNA, CDR2 YNFKEQ. Unmatched junction bases numbered 8, after V lost 3 bases and J lost 2 bases. The CDR3: CASSQVHRGRQETQYF. DNA of the CDR3: TGTGCCAGCAGCCAGGTCCACAGGGGGAGACAAGAGACCCAGTACTTC.

The chain is built from TRBV2 and TRBJ2-3; 7 bases agree with TRBD2. The CDR3 runs 15 residues. Trimming took 2 bases from V and 6 from J; bases not matched to a gene: 8. Germline V CDR1 and CDR2: SNHLY, FYNNEI. In DNA form, the CDR3 reads TGTGCCAGCAGTGAATGGTTACTAGCGCAGGATACGCAGTATTTT. It translates to CASSEWLLAQDTQYF.

This chain uses TRBV29-1 with TRBJ2-1; 10 nucleotides match TRBD2. The CDR3 runs 15 residues. Germline V gives CDR1 SQVTM, CDR2 ANQGSEA. With V trimmed by 5 bases and J by 5 bases, 9 bases remained unmatched. Here the CDR3 reads CSVLPRTSGNNEQFF. As DNA, the CDR3 is TGCAGCGTTCTACCGCGGACTAGCGGTAACAATGAGCAGTTCTTC.

This rearrangement joins TRBV7-3 to TRBJ2-1, with 9 bases matching TRBD2. V lost 2 bases, J lost 5 bases, and 4 bases stayed unmatched. The CDR3 consists of 15 residues. Per germline, CDR1 SGHTA and CDR2 FQGTGA. CDR3 protein: CASSLGSGSHNEQFF. DNA of the CDR3: TGTGCCAGCAGCTTAGGTAGCGGGAGCCACAATGAGCAGTTCTTC.

This chain joins TRBV6-5 and TRBJ2-5; possibly TRBD2 for D (5 bases). This CDR3 contains 15 residues. V shed 5 bases and J shed 1 base, with 14 bases lying between them. Germline V CDR1 and CDR2: MNHEY, SVGAGI. The CDR3 reads CASSPRTLRQETQYF. The CDR3 nucleotides read TGTGCCAGCAGTCCACGGACTTTACGCCAAGAGACCCAGTACTTC.

The chain couples TRBV28 to TRBJ2-7; D not certain. The CDR3 is made up of 12 amino acids. V was clipped by 5 bases and J by 7 bases, with 12 bases between them. Per germline, CDR1 MDHEN and CDR2 SYDVKM. The CDR3: CASSPTGREQYF. CDR3 nucleotide sequence: TGTGCCAGCAGTCCCACTGGGCGTGAGCAGTACTTC.

V gene TRBV7-8 combines with J gene TRBJ2-2; 12 bases are a match to TRBD2. The germline V gene has CDR1 SGHVS and CDR2 FQNEAQ. Trimming at V came to 5 bases and at J to 6 bases, leaving 10 bases not matched to a gene. There are 17 residues in the CDR3. CDR3 DNA: TGTGCCAGCAGCCCCCGACTAGCGGGAGCTGAGTCCGGGGAGCTGTTTTTT. Its translation: CASSPRLAGAESGELFF.

The gene calls are TRBV28 and TRBJ1-5; TRBD1 aligns across 7 bases. The CDR3 is 15 amino acids. Germline V CDR1 and CDR2: MDHEN, SYDVKM. V trimming: 7 bases; J trimming: 3 bases; junction bases outside the gene matches: 9. DNA of the CDR3: TGTGCCAGCAAGACCATGACAGGGATCAATCAGCCCCAGCATTTT. Its protein product is CASKTMTGINQPQHF.

The V gene is TRBV27, the J gene TRBJ1-1, with D hard to call. The CDR3 length is 16 residues. Germline V gene data show CDR1 as MNHEY and CDR2 as SMNVEV (reference sequence). V shed 3 bases and J shed 0 bases, with 14 bases lying between them. CDR3 sequence (DNA): TGTGCCAGCAGTTTCCAAACCGTAAACATGAACACTGAAGCTTTCTTT. It specifies CASSFQTVNMNTEAFF.

The chain has TRBV6-1 and TRBJ1-5; D is perhaps TRBD1 (5 bases). Deletions cut 3 bases from V and 4 bases from J, with 13 bases between. The CDR3 is 15 residues long. Germline V CDR1 and CDR2: MNHNS, SASEGT. Here the CDR3 DNA reads TGTGCCAGCAGTGATGTTGGGGGGTTAAATCAGCCCCAGCATTTT. Translating gives CASSDVGGLNQPQHF.

The V call is TRBV14, the J call TRBJ2-1, with a possible D match to TRBD2 (5 bases). The CDR3 is 17 amino acids. Per the germline V gene, CDR1 is SGHDN and CDR2 is FVKESK. Between the trimmed V and J ends, which lost 1 base and 0 bases, there was a span of 13 bases. DNA for the CDR3: TGTGCCAGCAGCCAAGGGCTAGCTCCTTACTCCTACAATGAGCAGTTCTTC. Translating gives CASSQGLAPYSYNEQFF.

The chain combines TRBV11-2 with TRBJ2-3, with TRBD2 as a possible D gene (5 bases). The CDR3 consists of 16 residues. Germline loops: CDR1 SGHAT, CDR2 FQNNGV. Trimming took off 1 base at V and 2 bases at J, with 13 bases between the two ends. DNA for the CDR3: TGTGCCAGCAGCTTAGCGCACAGCGGAGCCACAGATACGCAGTATTTT. This gives the protein CASSLAHSGATDTQYF.

The chain recombines TRBV29-1 with TRBJ1-1, with D perhaps TRBD1 (6 bases). Per the germline V gene, CDR1 is SQVTM and CDR2 is ANQGSEA. The CDR3 is 18 residues long. The V end was cut by 4 bases, the J end by 4 bases, with 28 bases between. The CDR3 protein is CSVASVIERGARATEAFF. CDR3 bases: TGCAGCGTTGCGTCGGTAATCGAGCGGGGGGCGAGGGCCACTGAAGCTTTCTTT.

The chain has TRBV29-1 and TRBJ2-2; TRBD2 is a possible D gene (6 bases). Germline CDR1 is SQVTM and CDR2 is ANQGSEA. V shed 2 bases and J shed 0 bases, with 13 bases lying between them. The CDR3 runs 16 residues. This CDR3 reads CSVELREEANTGELFF. CDR3 bases: TGCAGCGTTGAACTCAGGGAGGAGGCGAACACCGGGGAGCTGTTTTTT.

The chain couples TRBV7-9 to TRBJ2-3; 7 bases line up with TRBD1. The CDR3 runs to 16 residues. Unmatched junction bases numbered 9, after V lost 2 bases and J lost 4 bases. The V gene's germline CDR1 is SEHNR and CDR2 FQNEAQ (reference sequence). Here the CDR3 DNA reads TGTGCCAGCAGCTTATTGGCAGGGGGTATGGCAGATACGCAGTATTTT. It yields the protein CASSLLAGGMADTQYF.

This chain connects TRBV18 to TRBJ2-2; D is ambiguous. This CDR3 has 15 residues. CDR1 is KGHSH and CDR2 is LQKENI in the germline V gene. Trimming removed 2 bases at V and 0 bases at J, with 7 bases between. This CDR3 is CASSPSHTNTGELFF. The CDR3 nucleotides are TGTGCCAGCTCACCAAGCCATACGAACACCGGGGAGCTGTTTTTT. Variable domain in full (rest from reference TRBV18 and TRBJ2-2): NAGVMQNPRHLVRRRGQEARLRCSPMKGHSHVYWYRQLPEEGLKFMVYLQKENIIDESGMPKERFSAEFPKEGPSILRIQQVVRGDSAAYFCASSPSHTNTGELFFGEGSRLTVL.

The chain couples TRBV4-1 to TRBJ2-2, with TRBD1 matching 9 bases. J gave up 6 bases and V 1 base, and 6 bases lay outside the gene matches. The CDR3 totals 16 residues. Per the germline V gene, CDR1 is MGHRA and CDR2 is YSYEKL. DNA of the CDR3: TGCGCCAGCAGCCAAGGGGGACAGGGCTACTCCGGGGAGCTGTTTTTT. Its translation: CASSQGGQGYSGELFF.

The gene calls are TRBV30 and TRBJ2-6; D gene unclear. V lost 5 bases and J 0 bases, leaving 11 bases between the germline ends. The CDR3 runs to 15 residues. Per the germline V gene, CDR1 is GTSNPN and CDR2 is SVGIG (reference sequence). CDR3 DNA: TGTGCCTGGGCCTATCATAGCTCTGGGGCCAACGTCCTGACTTTC. Translated: CAWAYHSSGANVLTF.

This CDR3 is CASSFSGGFVEQYF. The CDR3 DNA reads as TGCGCCAGCAGCTTTTCAGGGGGCTTCGTCGAGCAGTACTTC. The V and J genes are TRBV5-1 and TRBJ2-7; 8 nucleotides match TRBD1. The CDR3 contains 14 residues. J lost 6 bases, V lost 2 bases, and 7 bases had no gene match. The germline CDR1 and CDR2 sequences are SGHRS and YFSETQ.

The chain uses TRBV6-5 and TRBJ1-6; 7 bases fit TRBD1. V was pared by 2 bases and J by 6 bases, with 7 bases of the junction left unmatched. The CDR3 spans 16 residues. Germline lookup yields CDR1 MNHEY and CDR2 SVGAGI. In DNA form, the CDR3 reads TGTGCCAGCAGTTACCGGAAGACAGGGAGTAATTCACCCCTCCACTTT. This gives the protein CASSYRKTGSNSPLHF.

As for this clone: Different DNA sequences within this sample yield the same CDR3. V is TRBV13 and J is TRBJ2-7; D is perhaps TRBD1 (7 bases). V lost 1 base, J lost 4 bases, and 11 bases lay in between. The CDR3 has 14 residues. Germline V gene sequence: CDR1 PRHDT, CDR2 FYEKMQ (reference sequence). This CDR3 is CASSLEAGGYEQYF. The CDR3 DNA reads as TGTGCCAGCAGCTTAGAAGCAGGGGGGTACGAGCAGTACTTC.

The rearrangement links TRBV4-2 to TRBJ2-1, with D tentatively TRBD2 (5 bases). Germline CDR1 reads LGHNA; CDR2 reads YNFKEQ. V lost 4 bases and J 2 bases, leaving 15 bases between the germline ends. The length of the CDR3 is 16 residues. CDR3 loop: CASSRPGNLAYNEQFF. The CDR3 coding sequence is TGTGCCAGCAGCCGTCCCGGGAACCTGGCCTACAATGAGCAGTTCTTC.

The chain carries TRBV7-3 and TRBJ2-7, with a weak D call TRBD2 (6 bases). V was trimmed by 0 bases and J by 0 bases, leaving 9 bases between them. Germline V lookup: CDR1 SGHTA, CDR2 FQGTGA. The CDR3 has 15 residues. In nucleotides, the CDR3 is TGTGCCAGCAGCTTAACGGGCGGGAACTCCTACGAGCAGTACTTC. Protein product: CASSLTGGNSYEQYF. Full variable domain (rest looked up from reference TRBV7-3 and TRBJ2-7): GAGVSQTPSNKVTEKGKYVELRCDPISGHTALYWYRQSLGQGPEFLIYFQGTGAADDSGLPNDRFFAVRPEGSVSTLKIQRTERGDSAVYLCASSLTGGNSYEQYFGPGTRLTVT.